The sequence of this T cell receptor beta chain was determined in a study of radiation and T cells in renal cell carcinoma. Only a few counts were recorded for this clone. Treatment of the sample: 15 Gy SBRT to primary tumor, nephrectomy 4 weeks later. Nephrectomy followed 15 Gy stereotactic body radiation by 4 weeks. Assay used: immunoSEQ multiplex PCR; TCRdb lists only in-frame clones, some missing. Among roughly 9,300 clones, 63% were seen once, and the ten largest hold roughly 17%. The CDR3 loop spans 14 amino acids. V was trimmed by 0 bases and J by 2 bases, leaving 6 bases between them. Germline V gene data show CDR1 as SGDLS and CDR2 as YYNGEE.

The chain couples TRBV9 to TRBJ1-5; no clear D. Source: tumor tissue, taken from a patient whose treatment included radiotherapy and nephrectomy. This TCR came from a woman aged 50 to 65 with renal cell carcinoma. CDR3 in DNA: TGTGCCAGCAGCGTAGATGGTGGCAATCAGCCCCAGCATTTT. It encodes CASSVDGGNQPQHF.